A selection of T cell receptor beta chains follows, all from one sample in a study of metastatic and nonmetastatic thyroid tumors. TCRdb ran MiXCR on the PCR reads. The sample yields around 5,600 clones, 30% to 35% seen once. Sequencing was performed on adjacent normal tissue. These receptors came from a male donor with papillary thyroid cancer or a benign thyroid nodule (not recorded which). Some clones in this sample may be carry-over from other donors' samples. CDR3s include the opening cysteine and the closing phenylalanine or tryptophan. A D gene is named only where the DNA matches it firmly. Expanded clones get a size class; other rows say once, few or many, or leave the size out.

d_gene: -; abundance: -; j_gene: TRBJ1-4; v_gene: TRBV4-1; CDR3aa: CASSQEGRTNEKLFF; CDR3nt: TGCGCCAGCAGCCAAGAGGGGAGAACTAATGAAAAACTGTTTTTT
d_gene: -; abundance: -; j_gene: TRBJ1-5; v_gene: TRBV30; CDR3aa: CAWDIPGQPQHF; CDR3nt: TGTGCCTGGGACATACCGGGGCAGCCCCAGCATTTT
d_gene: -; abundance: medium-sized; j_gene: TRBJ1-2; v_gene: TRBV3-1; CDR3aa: CASSQEAAELGYTF; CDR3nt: TGTGCCAGCAGCCAAGAGGCTGCGGAACTCGGCTACACCTTC
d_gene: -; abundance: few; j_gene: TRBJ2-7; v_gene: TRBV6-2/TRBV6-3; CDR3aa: CASSYSGDPEQYF; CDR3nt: TGTGCCAGCAGTTACTCGGGCGATCCCGAGCAGTACTTC
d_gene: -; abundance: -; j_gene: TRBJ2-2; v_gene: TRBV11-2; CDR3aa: CASSFRALRVGGGELFF; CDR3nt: TGTGCCAGCAGCTTCCGAGCGTTGCGTGTGGGGGGCGGGGAGCTGTTTTTT
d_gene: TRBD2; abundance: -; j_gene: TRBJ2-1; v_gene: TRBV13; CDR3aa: CASSLGTSGRGQFF; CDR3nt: TGTGCCAGCAGCTTAGGGACTAGCGGGAGGGGGCAGTTCTTC
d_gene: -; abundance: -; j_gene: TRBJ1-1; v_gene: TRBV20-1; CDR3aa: CSARGEIWAFF; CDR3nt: TGCAGTGCTAGAGGCGAGATTTGGGCTTTCTTT
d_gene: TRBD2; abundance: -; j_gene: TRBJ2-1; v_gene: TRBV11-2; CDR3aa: CASSLDRLAGVDNEQFF; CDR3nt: TGTGCCAGCAGCTTAGATAGGCTAGCGGGAGTTGATAATGAGCAGTTCTTC
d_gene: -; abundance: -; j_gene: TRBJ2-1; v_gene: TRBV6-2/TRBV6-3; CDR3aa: CASSYYRLEQFF; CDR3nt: TGTGCCAGCAGTTACTACCGCCTTGAGCAGTTCTTC
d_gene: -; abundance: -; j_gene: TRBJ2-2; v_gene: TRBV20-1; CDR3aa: CSARDLMRGPNTGELFF; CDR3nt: TGCAGTGCTAGAGATTTGATGCGGGGGCCGAACACCGGGGAGCTGTTTTTT
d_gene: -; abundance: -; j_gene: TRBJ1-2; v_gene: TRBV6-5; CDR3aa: CASSYGNYGYTF; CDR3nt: TGTGCCAGCAGTTACGGGAACTATGGCTACACCTTC
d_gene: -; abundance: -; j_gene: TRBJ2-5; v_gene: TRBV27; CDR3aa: CASSLSPHQETQYF; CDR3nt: TGTGCCAGCAGTTTATCCCCCCACCAAGAGACCCAGTACTTC
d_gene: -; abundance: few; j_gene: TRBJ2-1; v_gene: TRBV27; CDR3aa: CASSLSVNSYNEQFF; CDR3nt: TGTGCCAGCAGTTTATCGGTAAACTCCTACAATGAGCAGTTCTTC
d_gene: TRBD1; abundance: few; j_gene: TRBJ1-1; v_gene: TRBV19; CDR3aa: CASSPPWGGTESTEAFF; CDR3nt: TGTGCCAGTAGTCCGCCCTGGGGGGGGACAGAGTCCACTGAAGCTTTCTTT
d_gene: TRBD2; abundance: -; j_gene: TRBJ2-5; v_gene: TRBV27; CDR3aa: CASSTRLAGPLQETQYF; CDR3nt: TGTGCCAGCAGTACCCGACTAGCGGGACCCCTCCAAGAGACCCAGTACTTC
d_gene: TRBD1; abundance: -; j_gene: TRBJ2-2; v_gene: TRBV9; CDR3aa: CASSVSQGATGEPFF; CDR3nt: TGTGCCAGCAGCGTATCGCAGGGGGCCACCGGGGAGCCCTTTTTT
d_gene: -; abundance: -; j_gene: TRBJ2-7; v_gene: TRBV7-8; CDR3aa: CASSPDRDGTYEQYF; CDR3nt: TGTGCCAGCAGCCCAGATAGGGACGGAACCTACGAGCAGTACTTC
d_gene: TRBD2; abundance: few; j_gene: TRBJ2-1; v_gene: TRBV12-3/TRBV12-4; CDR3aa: CASSLISGRDNGQFF; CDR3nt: TGTGCCAGCAGTCTGATTAGCGGGAGGGACAATGGGCAGTTCTTC
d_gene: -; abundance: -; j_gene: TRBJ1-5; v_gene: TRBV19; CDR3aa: CASTKLPPGTINQPQHF; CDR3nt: TGTGCCAGTACCAAACTCCCCCCCGGGACTATCAATCAGCCCCAGCATTTT
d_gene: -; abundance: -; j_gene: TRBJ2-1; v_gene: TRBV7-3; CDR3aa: CASSLEGLNEQFF; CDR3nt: TGTGCCAGCAGCTTGGAGGGTCTCAATGAGCAGTTCTTC
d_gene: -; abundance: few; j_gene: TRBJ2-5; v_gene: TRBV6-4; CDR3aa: CASSSDQGETQYF; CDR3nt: TGTGCCAGCAGTTCTGACCAGGGAGAGACCCAGTACTTC
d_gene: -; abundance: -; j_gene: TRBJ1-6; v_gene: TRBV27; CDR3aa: CASSLSGGSYNSPLHF; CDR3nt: TGTGCCAGCAGTTTATCGGGGGGCTCCTATAATTCACCCCTCCACTTT
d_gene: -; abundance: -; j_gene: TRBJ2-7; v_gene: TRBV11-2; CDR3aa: CASSSSWGNPDGDEQYF; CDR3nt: TGTGCCAGCAGCTCATCGTGGGGTAACCCGGACGGGGACGAGCAGTACTTC
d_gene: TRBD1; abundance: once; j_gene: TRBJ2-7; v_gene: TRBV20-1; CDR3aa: CSARESRTGRSMQYF; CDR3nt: TGCAGTGCTAGAGAAAGCAGGACAGGGCGGTCAATGCAGTACTTC
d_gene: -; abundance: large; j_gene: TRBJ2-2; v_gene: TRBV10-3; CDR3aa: CAISVGGANTGELFF; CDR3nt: TGTGCCATCAGTGTGGGCGGGGCGAACACCGGGGAGCTGTTTTTT
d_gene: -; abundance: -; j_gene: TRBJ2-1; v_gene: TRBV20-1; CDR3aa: CSARYWLSYNEQFF; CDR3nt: TGCAGTGCTAGATATTGGCTATCCTACAATGAGCAGTTCTTC
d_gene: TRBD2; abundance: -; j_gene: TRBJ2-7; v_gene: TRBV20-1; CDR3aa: CSARPGTSGGDYEQYF; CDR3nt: TGCAGTGCTAGGCCAGGGACTAGCGGGGGGGACTACGAGCAGTACTTC
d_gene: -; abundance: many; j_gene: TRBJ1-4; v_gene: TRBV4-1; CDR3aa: CASSQDGDTTSVILSEKLFF; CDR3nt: TGCGCCAGCAGCCAAGATGGGGACACTACGTCTGTTATCCTGTCTGAAAAACTGTTTTTT
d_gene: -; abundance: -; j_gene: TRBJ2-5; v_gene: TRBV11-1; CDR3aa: CASSLVVTLQETQYF; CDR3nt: TGTGCCAGCAGCTTAGTGGTGACTCTGCAAGAGACCCAGTACTTC